The clone carrying this T cell receptor beta chain was seen at least ten times. Its antigen is unidentified. In the authors' workflow: The study took CDR3 differences across clinicopathological groups and made a distant-metastasis classifier for papillary thyroid cancer from them. TCRdb re-called the PCR reads with MiXCR. None of the V and J calls come from the authors' own analysis; TCRdb made them. The sample carries around 42,000 clones, about an eighth recorded once. CDR1 is LGHDT and CDR2 is YNNKEL in the germline V gene (reference sequence). The CDR3 is 12 residues long. Trimming removed 4 bases from V and 7 bases from J, with 8 bases in between. The entry originates in a study of metastatic and nonmetastatic thyroid tumors. Study at large: Samples came from malignant and benign thyroid patients, and repertoires were compared across blood and tumor or nodule tissue. Regarding the study as a whole: Malignant thyroid tumors reportedly exceeded benign nodules significantly in TCR beta diversity, with the difference appearing in blood and tumor.

Thyroid surgery had not been preceded by any treatment in any patient. The genes are TRBV3-1 and TRBJ2-1; no firm D call. Sequenced input: blood. The sequence was obtained from a female donor with papillary thyroid cancer or a benign thyroid nodule (not recorded which). Some clones in this sample may be carry-over from other donors' samples. CDR3 coding DNA: TGTGCCAGCAGCCCAAAGTATAATGAGCAGTTCTTC. It translates to CASSPKYNEQFF.